This T cell receptor beta chain was profiled in a study of cytomegalovirus exposure and HLA in healthy donors. For the study at large: A preliminary data release comprised roughly 85 million unique TCRs obtained from HLA-typed donors.

13 Jbeta primers and 60 Vbeta primers were used for the PCR. Here immunoSEQ multiplex PCR was the method, and the copy in TCRdb shows in-frame clones only, minus some. The sample records 100,000 to 150,000 clones, 77% being singletons. Trimming cost V 4 bases and J 5 bases; bases outside gene matches: 8. The CDR3 contains 15 residues. Germline loops: CDR1 SQVTM, CDR2 ANQGSEA. Note on this clone: Its antigen is undetermined.

Study observations and caveats: Association with HLA alleles at 0.05 false discovery rate was found for 15,000 to 20,000 TCR beta sequences in a later analysis. DRB1 had the most TCR associations and HLA-C the fewest, a later analysis found, with rates varying by HLA locus.

This sequence joins TRBV29-1 and TRBJ1-5, with 10 nucleotides matching TRBD1. The TCR originated in a man between 18 and 29 years old in good health and CMV-seropositive. The source material was PBMCs. CDR3 in amino acids: CSVVWRDRGDQPQHF. DNA of the CDR3: TGCAGCGTTGTCTGGCGGGACAGGGGCGATCAGCCCCAGCATTTT.